The 23 T cell receptor beta chains listed next were all sequenced from one sample in a study of blood T cell repertoires in COVID-19. Here immunoSEQ multiplex PCR was the method, and the copy in TCRdb shows in-frame clones only, minus some. The profile shows about 76,000 clones, approximately 81% of them singletons. Input material: peripheral blood. The receptors come from a woman aged 55-70 years with acute or convalescent COVID-19.

This chain connects TRBV25-1 to TRBJ2-1; a weak D match, TRBD2 (7 bases). The CDR3 extends over 15 amino acids. Germline CDR1 is MGHDK and CDR2 is SYGVNS. With 1 base removed from V and 5 bases from J, the gap between germline ends came to 12 bases. The CDR3 nucleotides are TGTGCCAGCAGTGAATGGAGGGGGGGGAACAATGAGCAGTTCTTC. This translates into CASSEWRGGNNEQFF. Complete variable domain (other parts from reference TRBV25-1 and TRBJ2-1): EADIYQTPRYLVIGTGKKITLECSQTMGHDKMYWYQQDPGMELHLIHYSYGVNSTEKGDLSSESTVSRIRTEHFPLTLESARPSHTSQYLCASSEWRGGNNEQFFGPGTRLTVL.

The rearrangement uses TRBV4-3 and TRBJ1-2, with a possible D match to TRBD1 (5 bases). The germline gives CDR1 LGHNA, CDR2 YSLEER. V lost 4 bases and J lost 3, with 15 bases in between. The CDR3 sequence is 15 residues long. The CDR3 spells CASSPASTAHYGYTF. The CDR3 DNA sequence: TGCGCCAGCAGCCCAGCTTCGACAGCACACTATGGCTACACCTTC.

This clone has a single count. This chain connects TRBV2 to TRBJ2-3, with no clear D. This CDR3 is 14 amino acids long. The V and J ends lost 4 bases and 0 bases respectively, with 8 bases between them. Germline V gene lookup returns CDR1 SNHLY and CDR2 FYNNEI. The CDR3 nucleotides read TGTGCCAGCAGTGTATTTACTAGCACAGATACGCAGTATTTT. Its translation is CASSVFTSTDTQYF.

This chain uses TRBV6-5 with TRBJ1-2; tentative D call: TRBD1 (6 bases). The V end lost 6 bases, the J end lost 2 bases, and 7 bases lay between the germline ends. Germline V gene sequence: CDR1 MNHEY, CDR2 SVGAGI. This CDR3 region has 12 residues. CDR3 region: CASSQGNYGYTF. The DNA of the CDR3 is TGTGCCAGCAGCCAGGGGAACTATGGCTACACCTTC.

The chain joins TRBV30 to TRBJ1-6, with TRBD1 matching 7 bases. The J segment lost 7 bases and the V segment lost 3 bases, leaving 6 bases of the junction unmatched. Germline V gives CDR1 GTSNPN, CDR2 SVGIG (reference sequence). The CDR3 has 14 amino acids. Here the CDR3 reads CAWREQGWNSPLHF. Written as DNA, the CDR3 is TGTGCCTGGAGGGAACAGGGGTGGAATTCACCCCTCCACTTT.

The gene calls are TRBV2 and TRBJ1-2, with 7 bases fitting TRBD1. The CDR3 is made up of 16 amino acids. Germline-derived CDR1 and CDR2 are SNHLY and FYNNEI. Trimming at V came to 6 bases and at J to 2 bases, leaving 12 bases not matched to a gene. The DNA for the CDR3 is TGTGCCAGCAGCCCAGGACAGGCGATAAACAACTATGGCTACACCTTC. Amino acids: CASSPGQAINNYGYTF.

The chain employs TRBV7-6 and TRBJ1-3, with 9 positions matching TRBD1. V dropped 5 bases and J dropped 3; count of bases not matched to a gene: 5. Germline V lookup: CDR1 SGHVS, CDR2 FNYEAQ. The CDR3 loop spans 15 amino acids. The CDR3 is CASSRTGDVGNTIYF. In DNA, the CDR3 is TGTGCCAGCAGCCGGACAGGGGATGTTGGAAACACCATATATTTT.

The V and J genes are TRBV5-1 and TRBJ2-5, with 8 bases aligning to TRBD2. Looked up from germline, CDR1 is SGHRS and CDR2 is YFSETQ. The length of the CDR3 is 15 residues. After removal of 0 bases from V and 2 bases from J, the junction contained 3 bases not matched to a gene. CDR3 sequence reads: CASSLGGLAQETQYF. CDR3 in DNA: TGCGCCAGCAGCTTGGGCGGACTAGCTCAAGAGACCCAGTACTTC. The full variable domain, in which reference TRBV5-1 and TRBJ2-5 provide the parts outside the CDR3, is KAGVTQTPRYLIKTRGQQVTLSCSPISGHRSVSWYQQTPGQGLQFLFEYFSETQRNKGNFPGRFSGRQFSNSRSEMNVSTLELGDSALYLCASSLGGLAQETQYFGPGTRLLVL.

The chain carries TRBV7-2 and TRBJ1-5; D may be TRBD1 (6 bases). Between the trimmed V and J ends, which lost 4 bases and 3 bases, there was a span of 13 bases. CDR3 size: 15 residues. CDR1 SGHTA and CDR2 FQGNSA come from the germline V gene. The CDR3 coding sequence is TGTGCCAGCAGCTCACAGGGTAAGGTCAATCAGCCCCAGCATTTT. Translating it yields CASSSQGKVNQPQHF.

The gene calls are TRBV6-5 and TRBJ1-1, with a weak D call TRBD1 (6 bases). The V gene lost 9 bases and the J gene lost 8 bases, with 16 bases spanning the gap. The CDR3 consists of 12 residues. Per the germline V gene, CDR1 is MNHEY and CDR2 is SVGAGI. The CDR3 bases are TGTGCCAGTGGGGGATACAGGGCAGAAGCTTTCTTT. Translation gives CASGGYRAEAFF.

The chain joins TRBV15 to TRBJ2-7, with 8 positions matching TRBD2. V shed 6 bases, J shed 2 bases, and the junction held 6 bases outside the gene matches. CDR3 size: 14 residues. Germline lookup yields CDR1 LNHNV and CDR2 YYDKDF (reference sequence). CDR3 sequence: CATRPGLEPYEQYF. In nucleotides, the CDR3 is TGTGCCACCAGGCCGGGACTAGAACCCTACGAGCAGTACTTC.

The gene calls are TRBV5-6 and TRBJ2-1, with 8 nucleotides matching TRBD2. Germline lookup yields CDR1 SGHDT and CDR2 YYEEEE. There are 13 residues in the CDR3. V lost 9 bases, J lost 1 base, and 3 bases stayed unmatched. The CDR3 coding sequence is TGTGCCACCGGGAGGGGATCCTACAATGAGCAGTTCTTC. Translation: CATGRGSYNEQFF.

The chain recombines TRBV3-1 (or the pseudogene TRBV3-2) with TRBJ1-6, with D possibly TRBD1 on 6 matching bases. Germline CDR1 LGHDT, CDR2 YNNKEL (reference sequence). The CDR3 spans 13 residues. V was shortened by 0 bases and J by 13 bases, with 10 bases between the two germline ends. The CDR3 DNA follows: TGTGCCAGCAGCCAAGAAGCAGGGGACCCCCTCCACTTT. This gives the protein CASSQEAGDPLHF.

The chain couples TRBV2 to TRBJ2-1; possible D gene TRBD2, 6 bases. Trimming pared 2 bases from V and 0 bases from J, leaving 8 bases between. The CDR3 has 15 residues. Germline CDR1 is SNHLY and CDR2 is FYNNEI. Here the CDR3 reads CASSEQRASYNEQFF. In DNA form, the CDR3 reads TGTGCCAGCAGTGAACAGCGGGCCTCCTACAATGAGCAGTTCTTC.

The V and J genes are TRBV27 and TRBJ1-4; possible D gene TRBD1, 6 bases. Germline CDR1 MNHEY, CDR2 SMNVEV (reference sequence). This CDR3 contains 14 residues. Trimming removed 2 bases from V and 9 bases from J, with 13 bases in between. The CDR3 DNA reads TGTGCCAGCAGTTTAATAGCAGGGGCAAAAAAACTGTTTTTT. Encoded protein: CASSLIAGAKKLFF.

This clone showed up just a few times. The genes are TRBV12-2 and TRBJ2-7; the table's D call, TRBD1, has no DNA check behind it. TRBV12-2 has pseudogene status. CDR3 length: 17 amino acids. In DNA form, the CDR3 reads TGTGCAAGTCGCTTAGGGTCGACGGGACAGGAGACCTACGAGCAGTACGTC. This gives the protein CASRLGSTGQETYEQYV.

This chain's CDR3 is CASSLGQFNYGYTF. In nucleotides, the CDR3 is TGTGCCAGCAGCTTGGGGCAGTTTAACTATGGCTACACCTTC. The chain recombines TRBV5-6 with TRBJ1-2; the D is unclear. Germline CDR1 SGHDT, CDR2 YYEEEE. The V gene lost 0 bases and the J gene lost 1 base, with 7 bases spanning the gap. CDR3 size: 14 residues.

The V call is TRBV7-6, the J call TRBJ2-5, with D possibly matching TRBD1 (5 bases). The germline gives CDR1 SGHVS, CDR2 FNYEAQ. The germline V and J ends were trimmed by 1 base and 5 bases, with 17 bases remaining between them. This CDR3 is built from 16 residues. The CDR3: CASSLVLPGQWETQYF. CDR3 nucleotide sequence: TGTGCCAGCAGCTTAGTTCTCCCAGGGCAATGGGAGACCCAGTACTTC.

CDR3: CASSTSTVANYGYTF. CDR3 DNA: TGTGCCAGTAGTACTTCGACAGTAGCTAACTATGGCTACACCTTC. This chain connects TRBV19 to TRBJ1-2, with a weak D call TRBD1 (5 bases). Germline V gene data show CDR1 as LNHDA and CDR2 as SQIVND (reference sequence). Trimming removed 4 bases at V and 0 bases at J, with 12 bases between. The CDR3 is made up of 15 amino acids.

V usage is TRBV2 and J usage is TRBJ2-3, with 8 bases lining up with TRBD2. The length of the CDR3 is 15 residues. The V gene end was trimmed by 7 bases and the J gene end by 2 bases; junction bases not matched to a gene: 8. From germline, CDR1 is SNHLY and CDR2 FYNNEI. Here the CDR3 DNA reads TGTGCCAGCACGGGGGGGATTAGGCCCACAGATACGCAGTATTTT. It encodes CASTGGIRPTDTQYF.

V is TRBV18 and J is TRBJ2-2, with D possibly TRBD2 on 6 matching bases. CDR3 length equals 15 residues. V dropped 6 bases and J dropped 1 base, with 12 bases sitting between them. Per the germline V gene, CDR1 is KGHSH and CDR2 is LQKENI. Here the CDR3 reads CASSAGSRNTGELFF. CDR3 DNA sequence: TGTGCCAGCTCGGCGGGGTCCAGGAACACCGGGGAGCTGTTTTTT.

This clone has only one observation. The CDR3 DNA follows: TGTGCCAGCAGCTCCCCTAGACAGTACGAGCAGTACTTC. Translating it yields CASSSPRQYEQYF. The J gene is TRBJ2-7, the V gene TRBV7-2; weak D call: TRBD1 (5 bases). Germline CDR1 and CDR2: SGHTA and FQGNSA. This CDR3 spans 13 amino acids. V shed 4 bases and J shed 4 bases, with 11 bases lying between them.

This clone was seen only a few times. The chain combines TRBV2 with TRBJ1-1; TRBD1 matches at 8 bases. The CDR3 has 15 residues. V trimming: 5 bases; J trimming: 7 bases; junction bases outside the gene matches: 12. Germline values: CDR1 SNHLY, CDR2 FYNNEI. CDR3 sequence: CASSILGLQGDEAFF. The DNA of the CDR3 is TGTGCCAGCAGTATTCTGGGATTACAGGGGGATGAAGCTTTCTTT. Together with reference TRBV2 and TRBJ1-1, the CDR3 gives the full variable domain: EPEVTQTPSHQVTQMGQEVILRCVPISNHLYFYWYRQILGQKVEFLVSFYNNEISEKSEIFDDQFSVERPDGSNFTLKIRSTKLEDSAMYFCASSILGLQGDEAFFGQGTRLTVV.